A single sample gave rise to the 17 T cell receptor beta chains below, sequenced in a study of shared clonotypes between healthy human individuals. Sequenced by immunoSEQ multiplex PCR; TCRdb stores in-frame clones only, minus some. Found here are approximately 2,300,000 clones, roughly 90% of them singletons; the top ten hold approximately 0.41%. The sequencing input was naive CD4+ T cells from PBMCs. Subset in this sample: CD45RA+ positively selected. These receptors were taken from a man aged 18-30 years in good health. Some clones in this sample may be carry-over from other donors' samples.

This sequence joins TRBV29-1 and TRBJ2-1; D is possibly TRBD2 (6 bases). This CDR3 is built from 16 residues. CDR1 and CDR2 from the germline V gene are SQVTM and ANQGSEA. Trimming took 5 bases from V and 2 from J, leaving 19 bases between them. The CDR3 loop reads CSVSAGTDIAYNEQFF. The CDR3 region has the DNA TGCAGCGTTTCAGCGGGCACCGATATCGCCTACAATGAGCAGTTCTTC.

Worth noting for this clone: This same CDR3 is encoded by further DNA sequences in the sample. This chain uses TRBV5-1 with TRBJ2-5; tentatively, D is TRBD1 (5 bases). The CDR3 consists of 13 residues. Trimming removed 4 bases from V and 4 bases from J, with 11 bases in between. From germline, CDR1 is SGHRS and CDR2 YFSETQ. The chain's CDR3 is CASSPGQGETQYF. For the CDR3, the DNA is TGCGCCAGCAGCCCGGGTCAGGGAGAGACCCAGTACTTC. Full variable domain (rest looked up from reference TRBV5-1 and TRBJ2-5): KAGVTQTPRYLIKTRGQQVTLSCSPISGHRSVSWYQQTPGQGLQFLFEYFSETQRNKGNFPGRFSGRQFSNSRSEMNVSTLELGDSALYLCASSPGQGETQYFGPGTRLLVL.

The V gene is TRBV6-5, the J gene TRBJ2-7, with D tentatively TRBD2 (6 bases). The length of the CDR3 is 14 residues. Germline assignment: CDR1 MNHEY and CDR2 SVGAGI. Trimming took 5 bases from V and 2 from J, leaving 13 bases between them. CDR3 nucleotide sequence: TGTGCCAGCAGTACAACGTGGGGGGCCTACGAGCAGTACTTC. This encodes CASSTTWGAYEQYF.

V is TRBV7-6 and J is TRBJ1-2; 8 bases are shared with TRBD1. Germline V gene sequence: CDR1 SGHVS, CDR2 FNYEAQ. V was pared by 5 bases and J by 7 bases, with 6 bases of the junction left unmatched. The CDR3 sequence is 13 residues long. The DNA for the CDR3 is TGTGCCAGCAGCGCGGACAGGGTCGGTGGCTACACCTTC. Protein sequence: CASSADRVGGYTF.

The J gene is TRBJ1-1, the V gene TRBV5-1, with D possibly matching TRBD1 (5 bases). This CDR3 has 15 amino acids. Trimming took off 5 bases at V and 1 base at J, with 15 bases between the two ends. Germline CDR1 SGHRS, CDR2 YFSETQ. The CDR3 bases are TGCGCCAGCAGAATGGTCGCAGGGACGAACACTGAAGCTTTCTTT. It specifies CASRMVAGTNTEAFF.

The V and J genes are TRBV7-3 and TRBJ1-2, with D maybe TRBD1 (5 bases). The V and J ends lost 5 bases and 8 bases respectively, with 15 bases between them. From germline, CDR1 is SGHTA and CDR2 FQGTGA. The CDR3 runs to 13 residues. CDR3 sequence: CASSPGGRGGYTF. The CDR3 nucleotides read TGTGCCAGCAGCCCCGGCGGGAGGGGAGGCTACACCTTC. Drawing the rest from reference TRBV7-3 and TRBJ1-2, the complete variable domain is GAGVSQTPSNKVTEKGKYVELRCDPISGHTALYWYRQSLGQGPEFLIYFQGTGAADDSGLPNDRFFAVRPEGSVSTLKIQRTERGDSAVYLCASSPGGRGGYTFGSGTRLTVV.

The gene calls are TRBV5-5 and TRBJ2-1; D not certain. The CDR3 has 16 residues. Trimming left V 1 base short and J 0 bases short, with 11 bases between. CDR1 is SGHKS, CDR2 YYEKEE, per germline (reference sequence). CDR3 DNA sequence: TGTGCCAGCAGCTTGTTTTCTTCATTCTCCTACAATGAGCAGTTCTTC. This encodes CASSLFSSFSYNEQFF. The complete variable domain, with remaining parts taken from reference TRBV5-5 and TRBJ2-1, reads DAGVTQSPTHLIKTRGQQVTLRCSPISGHKSVSWYQQVLGQGPQFIFQYYEKEERGRGNFPDRFSARQFPNYSSELNVNALLLGDSALYLCASSLFSSFSYNEQFFGPGTRLTVL.

This clone was seen a few times. Other DNA sequences in the same sample also yield this CDR3. This chain joins TRBV5-1 and TRBJ1-1; possible D gene TRBD1, 5 bases. V was trimmed by 1 base and J by 1 base, leaving 8 bases between them. This CDR3 spans 14 amino acids. Germline V gives CDR1 SGHRS, CDR2 YFSETQ. The CDR3 DNA follows: TGCGCCAGCAGCTTGTCCGGGGGGAACACTGAAGCTTTCTTT. It codes for CASSLSGGNTEAFF.

This chain connects TRBV2 to TRBJ2-7; maybe TRBD1 (6 bases). Germline lookup yields CDR1 SNHLY and CDR2 FYNNEI. The CDR3 has 11 amino acids. Trimming stripped 8 bases from V and 3 bases from J, with 8 bases between. CDR3 loop: CASGQNYEQYF. The CDR3 bases are TGTGCCAGCGGACAGAACTACGAGCAGTACTTC.

This clone has a single count. The chain employs TRBV5-1 and TRBJ2-2; D gene unclear. V dropped 2 bases and J dropped 6 bases, with 5 bases sitting between them. The CDR3 contains 12 residues. CDR1 and CDR2 from the germline V gene are SGHRS and YFSETQ. CDR3: CASSFQSGELFF. Written as DNA, the CDR3 is TGCGCCAGCAGCTTTCAATCCGGGGAGCTGTTTTTT.

This clone was detected once. Other DNA sequences in this specimen translate into the identical CDR3. The rearrangement links TRBV20-1 to TRBJ2-7; D is possibly TRBD1 (5 bases). Between the trimmed V and J ends, which lost 6 bases and 3 bases, there was a span of 9 bases. The CDR3 is made up of 11 amino acids. Germline V gene lookup returns CDR1 DFQATT and CDR2 SNEGSKA (reference sequence). The CDR3 loop reads CSARVFYEQYF. The CDR3 DNA sequence: TGCAGTGCCAGGGTTTTCTACGAGCAGTACTTC.

This clone has a handful of counts. The chain couples TRBV14 to TRBJ2-1; D uncertain. The CDR3 is 14 amino acids. Trimming shortened V by 7 bases and J by 0 bases, and 10 bases separated the two germline ends. Per the germline V gene, CDR1 is SGHDN and CDR2 is FVKESK. DNA for the CDR3: TGTGCCAGCACCCGAGGTAGCTCCTACAATGAGCAGTTCTTC. Translated, it gives CASTRGSSYNEQFF.

Comments on this clone: The sample carries other DNA sequences with the same CDR3. The chain is built from TRBV28 and TRBJ1-4; the D is unclear. V dropped 5 bases and J dropped 4 bases, with 5 bases sitting between them. Germline CDR1 is MDHEN and CDR2 is SYDVKM. This CDR3 has 12 residues. CDR3 amino acids: CASSANNEKLFF. Written as DNA, the CDR3 is TGTGCCAGCAGTGCAAATAATGAAAAACTGTTTTTT.

This clone was counted only a few times. V and J are TRBV6-5 and TRBJ1-5, with TRBD1 matching over 8 bases. Germline lookup yields CDR1 MNHEY and CDR2 SVGAGI. The CDR3 loop spans 14 amino acids. Germline trimming cut 2 bases from V and 4 bases from J; bases unmatched to any gene: 1. CDR3 amino acids: CASSYRQGNQPQHF. The CDR3 DNA reads TGTGCCAGCAGTTACCGACAGGGGAATCAGCCCCAGCATTTT.

CDR3 DNA: TGTGCCAGCAGTACCCTTAGTGCTGGGGCCAACGTCCTGACTTTC. It encodes CASSTLSAGANVLTF. The chain links TRBV6-5 to TRBJ2-6, with unresolved D. Trimming pared 5 bases from V and 2 bases from J, leaving 10 bases between. This CDR3 is built from 15 residues. Germline loops: CDR1 MNHEY, CDR2 SVGAGI.

This clone was recorded once. Other nucleotide sequences in the sample specify the same CDR3. This chain's CDR3 is CASSLIAGGYNEQFF. The CDR3 bases are TGTGCCAGCAGCTTAATTGCGGGAGGCTACAATGAGCAGTTCTTC. This chain connects TRBV7-3 to TRBJ2-1; 8 bases align to TRBD2. The CDR3 totals 15 residues. V shed 1 base and J 3 bases; nucleotides not matched to a gene: 2. Per germline, CDR1 SGHTA and CDR2 FQGTGA.

This chain connects TRBV9 to TRBJ1-1; maybe TRBD1 (6 bases). The CDR3 runs to 15 residues. Trimming removed 4 bases at V and 7 bases at J, with 20 bases between. Germline V gene lookup returns CDR1 SGDLS and CDR2 YYNGEE. CDR3 amino acids: CASSPRDNPGDEAFF. CDR3 bases: TGTGCCAGCAGCCCCAGGGACAATCCCGGAGATGAAGCTTTCTTT.